One and the same sample provided the 25 T cell receptor beta chains below, sequenced in a study of cytomegalovirus exposure and HLA in healthy donors. Vbeta (60) and Jbeta (13) primers were used in the PCR. Here immunoSEQ multiplex PCR was the method, and the copy in TCRdb shows in-frame clones only, minus some. The data hold 160,000 or so clones, with less than 90% observed a single time. Sequencing was performed on PBMCs. The receptors were sampled from a man aged 25 to 40 in good health and CMV-seronegative.

The rearrangement uses TRBV2 and TRBJ2-3, with 9 positions matching TRBD2. The J segment lost 5 bases and the V segment lost 10 bases, leaving 16 bases of the junction unmatched. CDR1 is SNHLY and CDR2 is FYNNEI in the germline V gene. CDR3 length: 16 residues. The CDR3 protein is CATRTRREGRIDTQYF. The CDR3 DNA follows: TGTGCCACCCGGACGAGGCGGGAGGGCCGTATAGATACGCAGTATTTT.

The rearrangement links TRBV5-1 to TRBJ1-1; 10 bases agree with TRBD1. There are 17 residues in the CDR3. Germline CDR1 reads SGHRS; CDR2 reads YFSETQ. V was clipped by 4 bases and J by 1 base; unmatched bases: 10. The CDR3 loop is CASSVPGQGNWNTEAFF. The CDR3 DNA sequence: TGCGCCAGCAGCGTGCCGGGACAGGGGAATTGGAACACTGAAGCTTTCTTT. Together with reference TRBV5-1 and TRBJ1-1, the CDR3 gives the full variable domain: KAGVTQTPRYLIKTRGQQVTLSCSPISGHRSVSWYQQTPGQGLQFLFEYFSETQRNKGNFPGRFSGRQFSNSRSEMNVSTLELGDSALYLCASSVPGQGNWNTEAFFGQGTRLTVV.

This clone was counted a single time. The chain joins TRBV25-1 to TRBJ2-3, with TRBD2 matching over 10 bases. CDR3 size: 17 residues. J lost 0 bases, V lost 2 bases, and 5 bases had no gene match. From germline, CDR1 is MGHDK and CDR2 SYGVNS. This CDR3 reads CASSEHLLAGSTDTQYF. CDR3 nucleotide sequence: TGTGCCAGCAGTGAACACCTACTAGCGGGAAGCACAGATACGCAGTATTTT.

The chain joins TRBV5-5 to TRBJ2-5, with 7 bases fitting TRBD1. The V segment lost 0 bases and the J segment 4 bases; nucleotides outside the gene matches: 3. This CDR3 contains 14 residues. The germline V gene has CDR1 SGHKS and CDR2 YYEKEE (reference sequence). CDR3 loop: CASSLETGRETQYF. CDR3 bases: TGTGCCAGCAGCTTGGAGACAGGGAGAGAGACCCAGTACTTC.

The genes are TRBV29-1 and TRBJ1-2; D may be TRBD1 (6 bases). Per the germline V gene, CDR1 is SQVTM and CDR2 is ANQGSEA. Trimming cost V 1 base and J 6 bases, with 18 bases left between them. The length of the CDR3 is 15 residues. CDR3 coding DNA: TGCAGCGTTGAAGGACAGGCGGTGGCAGGAAATGGCTACACCTTC. Amino acids: CSVEGQAVAGNGYTF.

This clone came up once. This chain connects TRBV29-1 to TRBJ1-3, with D hard to call. Germline V gives CDR1 SQVTM, CDR2 ANQGSEA. The CDR3 extends over 13 amino acids. The CDR3 DNA is TGCGGAGGGAGCAGGCTCTCTGGAAACACCATATATTTT. This gives the protein CGGSRLSGNTIYF.

The chain employs TRBV4-2 and TRBJ2-7; TRBD1 is a possible D gene (6 bases). Germline lookup yields CDR1 LGHNA and CDR2 YNFKEQ. This CDR3 spans 16 amino acids. Trimming took 0 bases from V and 2 from J, leaving 14 bases between them. CDR3 in DNA: TGTGCCAGCAGCCAAGAAGGAACTAGGGGGACCTACGAGCAGTACTTC. It specifies CASSQEGTRGTYEQYF.

The chain carries TRBV6-1 and TRBJ1-3; 7 nucleotides match TRBD1. Germline V gives CDR1 MNHNS, CDR2 SASEGT. V lost 8 bases, J lost 4 bases, and 2 bases stayed unmatched. The CDR3 runs 12 residues. CDR3 nucleotides: TGTGCCAGCGGCAGGGGGGGAAACACCATATATTTT. Translating gives CASGRGGNTIYF.

This clone was seen a handful of times. The CDR3 DNA sequence: TGTGCCAGCAGTGTAAACTCTGGAAACACCATATATTTT. It yields the protein CASSVNSGNTIYF. V is TRBV6-5 and J is TRBJ1-3; unclear D gene. CDR1 and CDR2 from the germline V gene are MNHEY and SVGAGI. V was shortened by 5 bases and J by 0 bases, with 5 bases between the two germline ends. The CDR3 loop spans 13 amino acids.

Concerning this clone: Compared with germline, one end of the junction differs, possibly owing to a read error. This chain uses TRBV7-9 with TRBJ2-3; D might be TRBD2 (6 bases). The germline CDR1 and CDR2 sequences are SEHNR and FQNEAQ (reference sequence). The CDR3 spans 16 residues. The chain's CDR3 is CSSSLGLRESPDTQYF. In DNA, the CDR3 is TGTTCCAGCAGCTTAGGGTTACGGGAGAGTCCAGATACGCAGTATTTT. Supplemented by reference TRBV7-9 and TRBJ2-3, the full variable domain reads DTGVSQNPRHKITKRGQNVTFRCDPISEHNRLYWYRQTLGQGPEFLTYFQNEAQLEKSRLLSDRFSAERPKGSFSTLEIQRTEQGDSAMYLCSSSLGLRESPDTQYFGPGTRLTVL.

The chain carries TRBV6-5 and TRBJ2-2; D gene uncertain. The germline CDR1 and CDR2 sequences are MNHEY and SVGAGI. CDR3 size: 12 residues. Trimming cost V 3 bases and J 5 bases, with 4 bases left between them. CDR3 nucleotide sequence: TGTGCCAGCAGTTATCGTACCGGGGAGCTGTTTTTT. Protein: CASSYRTGELFF.

The chain joins TRBV16 to TRBJ2-3, with 12 bases fitting TRBD2. Germline CDR1 and CDR2: KGHSY and FQNENV. The length of the CDR3 is 17 residues. The J segment lost 2 bases and the V segment lost 2 bases, leaving 5 bases of the junction unmatched. CDR3 sequence (DNA): TGTGCCAGCAGCCAAGGACTAGCGGGGCCCCCCACAGATACGCAGTATTTT. It codes for CASSQGLAGPPTDTQYF.

This chain uses TRBV7-8 with TRBJ2-1; D not resolved. The germline gives CDR1 SGHVS, CDR2 FQNEAQ. This CDR3 comprises 14 residues. V gave up 1 base and J gave up 8 bases, with 12 bases separating them. The CDR3 loop is CASSLVNGWDEQFF. For the CDR3, the DNA is TGTGCCAGCAGCTTAGTTAACGGGTGGGATGAGCAGTTCTTC.

This clone has only one observation. The V and J genes are TRBV5-6 and TRBJ2-7; 8 bases match TRBD1. This CDR3 has 13 residues. Germline V gives CDR1 SGHDT, CDR2 YYEEEE. V gave up 3 bases and J gave up 1 base; unmatched junction bases: 0. Here the CDR3 reads CASSWDRSYEQYF. The CDR3 DNA is TGTGCCAGCAGCTGGGACAGGTCCTACGAGCAGTACTTC.

This rearrangement joins TRBV7-9 to TRBJ1-6; D is possibly TRBD1 (6 bases). The CDR3 has 15 amino acids. Germline V gene sequence: CDR1 SEHNR, CDR2 FQNEAQ (reference sequence). The V end was cut by 4 bases, the J end by 13 bases, with 20 bases between. CDR3 sequence: CASSSNRVPGGPLHF. The DNA of the CDR3 is TGTGCCAGCAGCTCAAACAGGGTTCCGGGTGGGCCCCTCCACTTT.

This chain connects TRBV11-2 to TRBJ1-2; 7 bases are shared with TRBD1. Germline V gives CDR1 SGHAT, CDR2 FQNNGV. CDR3 length: 16 amino acids. V gave up 5 bases and J gave up 0 bases; unmatched junction bases: 9. CDR3: CASSPGGTVTNYGYTF. CDR3 DNA: TGTGCCAGCAGCCCGGGAGGGACAGTGACTAACTATGGCTACACCTTC. Full variable domain (missing parts from reference TRBV11-2 and TRBJ1-2): EAGVAQSPRYKIIEKRQSVAFWCNPISGHATLYWYQQILGQGPKLLIQFQNNGVVDDSQLPKDRFSAERLKGVDSTLKIQPAKLEDSAVYLCASSPGGTVTNYGYTFGSGTRLTVV.

This clone was recorded once. The chain employs TRBV11-2 and TRBJ2-7, with no clear D. This CDR3 spans 15 amino acids. V was clipped by 2 bases and J by 4 bases, with 15 bases between them. From germline, CDR1 is SGHAT and CDR2 FQNNGV. The CDR3 here is CASSLIATAGYEQYF. The DNA for the CDR3 is TGTGCCAGCAGCTTAATCGCAACAGCCGGATACGAGCAGTACTTC.

The rearrangement joins TRBV14 to TRBJ1-6; D possibly corresponds to TRBD1 (6 bases). The CDR3 consists of 14 residues. Per germline, CDR1 SGHDN and CDR2 FVKESK. Between the trimmed V and J ends, which lost 4 bases and 9 bases, there was a span of 13 bases. CDR3 amino acids: CASSPTGTTSPLHF. The CDR3 nucleotides are TGTGCCAGCAGCCCCACAGGGACCACTTCACCCCTCCACTTT.

V is TRBV9 and J is TRBJ1-1, with a weak D call TRBD1 (5 bases). This CDR3 has 13 residues. Germline-derived CDR1 and CDR2 are SGDLS and YYNGEE. V lost 4 bases, J lost 5 bases, and 12 bases lay in between. The CDR3 region is CASSTTQGTEAFF. In nucleotides, the CDR3 is TGTGCCAGCAGCACCACCCAGGGAACTGAAGCTTTCTTT.

CDR3 bases: TGCGCCAGCAGCCACGTTATAGATACGCAGTATTTT. Protein: CASSHVIDTQYF. J is TRBJ2-3 and V is TRBV4-1; D not resolved. This CDR3 region has 12 residues. V was cut by 3 bases and J by 5 bases, with 6 bases left in between. Germline CDR1 reads MGHRA; CDR2 reads YSYEKL.

The CDR3 region has the DNA TGTGCCAGCAGTGAAGGTTACGGGACAGGGGAAGAGACCCAGTACTTC. Amino acids: CASSEGYGTGEETQYF. The chain has TRBV2 and TRBJ2-5; 10 bases match TRBD1. This CDR3 is 16 amino acids long. Trimming took 1 base from V and 3 from J; bases not matched to a gene: 5. The germline V gene encodes CDR1 SNHLY and CDR2 FYNNEI.

V is TRBV5-1 and J is TRBJ1-2; TRBD1 might be the D (6 bases). The CDR3 consists of 15 residues. V dropped 1 base and J dropped 3 bases, with 13 bases sitting between them. CDR1 is SGHRS and CDR2 is YFSETQ in the germline V gene. DNA for the CDR3: TGCGCCAGCAGCTTGACAGGGTTGGCTGACTATGGCTACACCTTC. Amino acids: CASSLTGLADYGYTF.

This clone was observed a few times. The chain employs TRBV19 and TRBJ2-1; TRBD2 matches 9 bases. The V gene end was trimmed by 0 bases and the J gene end by 7 bases; junction bases not matched to a gene: 10. The germline V gene encodes CDR1 LNHDA and CDR2 SQIVND (reference sequence). There are 17 residues in the CDR3. The CDR3: CASSIDLSSGNQNEQFF. CDR3 nucleotide sequence: TGTGCCAGTAGTATAGATCTATCTAGCGGGAACCAAAATGAGCAGTTCTTC.

The V and J genes are TRBV5-1 and TRBJ2-1; possible D gene TRBD1, 7 bases. The V and J ends lost 0 bases and 7 bases respectively, with 17 bases between them. The CDR3 totals 16 residues. Germline values: CDR1 SGHRS, CDR2 YFSETQ. CDR3 loop: CASSLARGVRVNEQFF. In DNA form, the CDR3 reads TGCGCCAGCAGCTTGGCCAGGGGGGTGAGAGTGAATGAGCAGTTCTTC. Complete variable domain (other parts from reference TRBV5-1 and TRBJ2-1): KAGVTQTPRYLIKTRGQQVTLSCSPISGHRSVSWYQQTPGQGLQFLFEYFSETQRNKGNFPGRFSGRQFSNSRSEMNVSTLELGDSALYLCASSLARGVRVNEQFFGPGTRLTVL.

The rearrangement links TRBV9 to TRBJ2-2, with 8 bases identical to TRBD1. This CDR3 is built from 17 residues. CDR1 is SGDLS, CDR2 YYNGEE, per germline. The V gene end was trimmed by 0 bases and the J gene end by 4 bases; junction bases not matched to a gene: 8. The CDR3 DNA follows: TGTGCCAGCAGCGTAGGTTTGGAGACAGGGGTCACCGGGGAGCTGTTTTTT. Translating it yields CASSVGLETGVTGELFF.